These 15 T cell receptor beta chains were all obtained from the same sample, sequenced in a study of cytomegalovirus exposure and HLA in healthy donors. The primer mix had 60 Vbeta and 13 Jbeta primers. Clones were read by immunoSEQ multiplex PCR, and TCRdb kept only the in-frame ones, dropping some. Among under 150,000 clones listed, around 72% were seen once. The sample comprised PBMCs. The receptors stem from a middle-aged man in good health and CMV-seropositive.

The V and J genes are TRBV11-3 and TRBJ1-3; 8 bases are a match to TRBD1. The V and J ends lost 5 bases and 0 bases, in that order; junction bases with no gene match: 0. The V gene's germline CDR1 is SGHNT and CDR2 YENEEA. There are 14 residues in the CDR3. The CDR3 DNA sequence: TGTGCCAGCAGCACAGGGGGCTCTGGAAACACCATATATTTT. Protein sequence: CASSTGGSGNTIYF.

V usage is TRBV7-9 and J usage is TRBJ2-3, with TRBD2 identical over 8 bases. J was trimmed by 3 bases and V by 5 bases; bases with no gene match: 4. CDR3 length: 14 residues. From germline, CDR1 is SEHNR and CDR2 FQNEAQ (reference sequence). The CDR3 loop reads CASSLGGATDTQYF. The CDR3 region has the DNA TGTGCCAGCAGCCTCGGGGGGGCAACAGATACGCAGTATTTT. Filled out from reference TRBV7-9 and TRBJ2-3, the complete variable domain reads DTGVSQNPRHKITKRGQNVTFRCDPISEHNRLYWYRQTLGQGPEFLTYFQNEAQLEKSRLLSDRFSAERPKGSFSTLEIQRTEQGDSAMYLCASSLGGATDTQYFGPGTRLTVL.

The V and J genes are TRBV7-9 and TRBJ1-1, with D maybe TRBD1 (5 bases). The germline gives CDR1 SEHNR, CDR2 FQNEAQ (reference sequence). The CDR3 length is 16 residues. Trimming removed 4 bases from V and 0 bases from J, with 15 bases in between. CDR3 DNA: TGTGCCAGCAGCTCCTCGGGAGGGGCTTTGAACACTGAAGCTTTCTTT. Its translation is CASSSSGGALNTEAFF.

V gene TRBV25-1 combines with J gene TRBJ2-3, with 12 nucleotides matching TRBD2. Germline lookup yields CDR1 MGHDK and CDR2 SYGVNS. The CDR3 consists of 17 residues. Trimming at V came to 4 bases and at J to 4 bases, leaving 9 bases not matched to a gene. Written as DNA, the CDR3 is TGTGCCAGCAGTGCTACTAGCGGGAGGCCCAGGGCAGATACGCAGTATTTT. Its protein is CASSATSGRPRADTQYF.

This clone was observed once. The chain is built from TRBV7-9 and TRBJ1-1; D gene uncertain. Trimming removed 0 bases from V and 6 bases from J, with 11 bases in between. In germline, CDR1 is SEHNR, CDR2 FQNEAQ (reference sequence). This CDR3 has 14 amino acids. The CDR3 sequence: CASSLALGQAEAFF. CDR3 nucleotides: TGTGCCAGCAGCTTAGCTCTGGGTCAGGCTGAAGCTTTCTTT.

This clone came up once. The genes are TRBV29-1 and TRBJ1-2; the match to TRBD1 covers 11 bases. With V trimmed by 4 bases and J by 13 bases, 8 bases remained unmatched. There are 12 residues in the CDR3. Germline CDR1 SQVTM, CDR2 ANQGSEA. The CDR3 bases are TGCAGCGTTGTTCCGTGGACAGGGGGCATCACCTTC. Its protein product is CSVVPWTGGITF.

This clone was seen once. The chain carries TRBV6-1 and TRBJ2-2; 9 bases line up with TRBD2. V gave up 2 bases and J gave up 7 bases; unmatched junction bases: 8. Germline V CDR1 and CDR2: MNHNS, SASEGT. This CDR3 is 16 amino acids long. In DNA, the CDR3 is TGTGCCAGCAGTGAATGGGCGGGAGGGCCGGGCGGGGAGCTGTTTTTT. This sequence encodes CASSEWAGGPGGELFF.

The V gene is TRBV5-1, the J gene TRBJ1-1, with D tentatively TRBD1 (5 bases). V lost 0 bases and J 0 bases, leaving 12 bases between the germline ends. In germline, CDR1 is SGHRS, CDR2 YFSETQ. This CDR3 is 16 amino acids long. The CDR3 loop is CASSLGRTPVNTEAFF. The CDR3 region has the DNA TGCGCCAGCAGCTTGGGAAGGACACCGGTGAACACTGAAGCTTTCTTT.

The rearrangement uses TRBV13 and TRBJ2-2; D is perhaps TRBD1 (6 bases). Trimming took off 1 base at V and 0 bases at J, with 9 bases between the two ends. CDR1 and CDR2 from the germline V gene are PRHDT and FYEKMQ (reference sequence). The CDR3 contains 16 residues. For the CDR3, the DNA is TGTGCCAGCAGCTTAGATGCAGGGGCGAACACCGGGGAGCTGTTTTTT. The encoded protein is CASSLDAGANTGELFF.

The V gene is TRBV10-1, the J gene TRBJ2-1, with TRBD2 matching over 12 bases. Losses at the gene ends were 4 bases for V and 0 bases for J; bases not matched to a gene: 4. Germline V gives CDR1 WNHNN, CDR2 SYGVQD (reference sequence). The CDR3 spans 17 residues. The CDR3 is CASSALAGGPSYNEQFF. The CDR3 region has the DNA TGCGCCAGCAGTGCCCTAGCGGGGGGGCCCTCCTACAATGAGCAGTTCTTC.

The genes are TRBV2 and TRBJ1-4, with D possibly matching TRBD1 (5 bases). V was cut by 6 bases and J by 0 bases, with 8 bases left in between. The germline V gene encodes CDR1 SNHLY and CDR2 FYNNEI. This CDR3 is 14 amino acids long. The CDR3 DNA is TGTGCCAGCAGCGCAGGGTCAACTAATGAAAAACTGTTTTTT. This sequence encodes CASSAGSTNEKLFF.

This chain joins TRBV7-3 and TRBJ2-5, with TRBD1 as a possible D gene (5 bases). V was trimmed by 5 bases and J by 7 bases, leaving 14 bases between them. This CDR3 is 13 amino acids long. Germline values: CDR1 SGHTA, CDR2 FQGTGA. CDR3 in DNA: TGTGCCAGCAGCCCCCAGGGCGGTCGGACCCAGTACTTC. As protein: CASSPQGGRTQYF.

The chain recombines TRBV15 with TRBJ2-5, with D possibly being TRBD1 (6 bases). The V gene's germline CDR1 is LNHNV and CDR2 YYDKDF (reference sequence). There are 15 residues in the CDR3. V gave up 6 bases and J gave up 6 bases, with 20 bases separating them. CDR3 DNA: TGTGCCACCAGACCGAATGGGGGCGAACCCAAGACCCAGTACTTC. Protein: CATRPNGGEPKTQYF.

This sequence joins TRBV19 and TRBJ2-5; D is possibly TRBD1 (6 bases). This CDR3 is built from 14 residues. Germline V lookup: CDR1 LNHDA, CDR2 SQIVND (reference sequence). Trimming cost V 4 bases and J 7 bases, with 16 bases left between them. This CDR3 is CASSSGQTFGTQYF. CDR3 nucleotides: TGTGCCAGTAGTAGTGGACAGACCTTCGGGACCCAGTACTTC. Looking up the rest from reference TRBV19 and TRBJ2-5 gives the full variable domain: DGGITQSPKYLFRKEGQNVTLSCEQNLNHDAMYWYRQDPGQGLRLIYYSQIVNDFQKGDIAEGYSVSREKKESFPLTVTSAQKNPTAFYLCASSSGQTFGTQYFGPGTRLLVL.

CDR3 sequence (DNA): TGCGCCAGCAGTGAAGAACAGTTGAACACTGAAGCTTTCTTT. Amino acid sequence: CASSEEQLNTEAFF. This chain joins TRBV10-2 and TRBJ1-1; no definite D call. The CDR3 is 14 amino acids. V shed 3 bases and J shed 0 bases, with 8 bases lying between them. Per germline, CDR1 WSHSY and CDR2 SAAADI.